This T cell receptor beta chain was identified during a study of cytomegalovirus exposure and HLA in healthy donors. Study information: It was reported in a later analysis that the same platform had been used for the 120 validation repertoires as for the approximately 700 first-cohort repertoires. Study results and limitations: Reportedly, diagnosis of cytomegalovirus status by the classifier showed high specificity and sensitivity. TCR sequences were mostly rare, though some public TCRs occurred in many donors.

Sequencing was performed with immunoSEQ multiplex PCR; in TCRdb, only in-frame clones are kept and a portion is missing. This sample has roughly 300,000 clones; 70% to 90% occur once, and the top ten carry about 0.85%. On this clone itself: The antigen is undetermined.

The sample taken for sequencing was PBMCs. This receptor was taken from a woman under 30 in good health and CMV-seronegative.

CDR3 sequence (DNA): TGCGCCAGCAGCCAATTTATTCCAGGACAGGGGTTTAGTGGTCGCAATCAGCCCCAGCATTTT. This codes for CASSQFIPGQGFSGRNQPQHF. The chain links TRBV4-1 to TRBJ1-5; 9 bases map to TRBD1. The CDR3 spans 21 residues. Looked up from germline, CDR1 is MGHRA and CDR2 is YSYEKL. The junction had 19 bases not matched to a gene; V was cut back by 2 bases and J by 2 bases.